This record concerns one TCR beta chain sequence. Its target is unknown. This entry is derived from a study of human T cells and chemical hapten exposure. Overall study context: Slight volume differences across pooled libraries mainly accounted for varying per-sample TCR yields.

Time point denoted: patch test 3, about 24 weeks after DPC sensitization. Treatment noted: therapeutic diphenylcyclopropenone sensitization with weekly scalp DPC. TCRdb re-derived calls from the RACE reads in MiXCR, one entry per CDR3 protein. The repertoire holds fewer than 55,000 distinct CDR3 sequences, with more than 9.5% as singletons. Whole-study findings and limits: TCRs exceeding a frequency of 1 in 1000 stayed unchanged under DPC sensitization.

The V and J ends lost 3 bases and 8 bases, in that order; junction bases with no gene match: 15. From germline, CDR1 is SGHTA and CDR2 FQGNSA. The CDR3 has 17 amino acids. This material consisted of whole blood, taken in connection with sensitization to the hapten diphenylcyclopropenone (DPC). The chain employs TRBV7-2 and TRBJ2-1; 8 nucleotides align to TRBD2. This TCR came from a woman between 40 and 50 years old with alopecia areata. Some clones in this sample may be carry-over from other donors' samples. The CDR3 loop reads CASSFGAGGPLFDEQFF. In nucleotides, the CDR3 is TGTGCCAGCAGCTTCGGGGCGGGGGGCCCCCTTTTCGATGAGCAGTTCTTC.